Listed here are 14 T cell receptor beta chains from one sample, sequenced in a study of T cells in Graves' hyperthyroidism and ophthalmopathy. It was RNA transcripts that yielded the amplified TCR beta CDR3 regions. Using the HTBI primer set, a first-round RT-PCR was run on the TCR CDR3. TCRdb passed the multiplex PCR reads through MiXCR, listing each CDR3 protein once. Of approximately 400,000 distinct CDR3 sequences listed, just under 25% are singletons. What was sequenced was blood. These TCRs come from a middle-aged man with Graves' hyperthyroidism.

The V and J genes are TRBV4-1 and TRBJ2-5; 7 bases map to TRBD2. V was clipped by 1 base and J by 2 bases; unmatched bases: 4. The CDR3 covers 15 residues. The germline CDR1 and CDR2 sequences are MGHRA and YSYEKL. CDR3 DNA sequence: TGCGCCAGCAGCCAAGGGACTAGTGGGCAAGAGACCCAGTACTTC. As protein: CASSQGTSGQETQYF.

The V and J genes are TRBV20-1 and TRBJ2-7; unclear D gene. The CDR3 sequence is 13 residues long. The germline gives CDR1 DFQATT, CDR2 SNEGSKA (reference sequence). V was trimmed by 3 bases and J by 0 bases, leaving 9 bases between them. The CDR3 nucleotides read TGCAGTGCTAGCCAGGAGAGCTCCTACGAGCAGTACTTC. Protein sequence: CSASQESSYEQYF.

This chain links TRBV7-9 with TRBJ2-5, with 9 bases fitting TRBD1. V dropped 4 bases and J dropped 5; count of bases not matched to a gene: 26. The CDR3 runs 21 residues. Germline values: CDR1 SEHNR, CDR2 FQNEAQ (reference sequence). CDR3 amino acids: CASSSKDRGQVLGRELETQYF. The CDR3 coding sequence is TGTGCCAGCAGCTCGAAGGACAGGGGTCAGGTTCTTGGACGGGAGTTGGAGACCCAGTACTTC.

This chain joins TRBV29-1 and TRBJ1-2; weak D call: TRBD1 (5 bases). The CDR3 extends over 13 amino acids. Germline CDR1 and CDR2: SQVTM and ANQGSEA. V lost 6 bases and J lost 8, with 19 bases in between. The CDR3 here is CSVDKDKEGGYTF. Written as DNA, the CDR3 is TGCAGCGTCGATAAGGACAAGGAGGGGGGCTACACCTTC.

This clonotype has a count of ten or more. The chain joins TRBV11-3 to TRBJ1-1, with no clear D. In germline, CDR1 is SGHNT, CDR2 YENEEA. CDR3 length equals 15 residues. Trimming stripped 1 base from V and 3 bases from J, with 12 bases between. In nucleotides, the CDR3 is TGTGCCAGCAGCTTAGGATCTACAACCGACACTGAAGCTTTCTTT. Translated: CASSLGSTTDTEAFF.

This clonotype showed up just a few times. V and J are TRBV7-9 and TRBJ2-3; 9 bases fit TRBD1. In germline, CDR1 is SEHNR, CDR2 FQNEAQ (reference sequence). The V gene end was trimmed by 11 bases and the J gene end by 2 bases; junction bases not matched to a gene: 8. This CDR3 contains 14 residues. The CDR3 region is CAGTDRGLTDTQYF. In DNA form, the CDR3 reads TGTGCCGGGACGGACAGGGGACTCACAGATACGCAGTATTTT.

J is TRBJ2-3 and V is TRBV20-1, with 11 bases that match TRBD2. There are 17 residues in the CDR3. Germline loops: CDR1 DFQATT, CDR2 SNEGSKA (reference sequence). V lost 5 bases and J lost 4; bases outside the gene matches: 14. The CDR3 protein is CSAVILAGDLLADTQYF. The CDR3 nucleotides are TGCAGTGCTGTAATACTAGCGGGAGATCTTCTGGCAGATACGCAGTATTTT.

This clonotype was observed at least ten times. The chain combines TRBV5-1 with TRBJ1-1; TRBD1 is a possible D gene (5 bases). The germline CDR1 and CDR2 sequences are SGHRS and YFSETQ. The CDR3 loop spans 15 amino acids. Trimming removed 0 bases at V and 1 base at J, with 10 bases between. In DNA form, the CDR3 reads TGCGCCAGCAGCTTGGATCCAGGGACGAACACTGAAGCTTTCTTT. Amino acids: CASSLDPGTNTEAFF.

The sample holds a few counts of this clonotype. The J gene is TRBJ1-2, the V gene TRBV28, with TRBD1 matching 7 bases. Germline CDR1 and CDR2: MDHEN and SYDVKM. The ends lost 3 bases at V and 8 bases at J; junction bases unmatched: 6. The CDR3 covers 13 residues. As DNA, the CDR3 is TGTGCCAGCAGTTTTGAAAGGGGGCAAGGCTACACCTTC. This encodes CASSFERGQGYTF.

The gene calls are TRBV13 and TRBJ2-2, with unresolved D. V shed 6 bases and J shed 7 bases, with 12 bases lying between them. This CDR3 contains 13 residues. The germline V gene has CDR1 PRHDT and CDR2 FYEKMQ (reference sequence). CDR3 bases: TGTGCCAGCAGAGTTGAGGTGGTCGGGGAGCTGTTTTTT. Translation: CASRVEVVGELFF.

The J gene is TRBJ2-2, the V gene TRBV7-9, with D possibly being TRBD1 or TRBD2 (5 bases each). Germline lookup yields CDR1 SEHNR and CDR2 FQNEAQ (reference sequence). The V and J ends lost 3 bases and 6 bases respectively, with 11 bases between them. The CDR3 has 14 amino acids. The CDR3 loop reads CASSLRGDAGELFF. The CDR3 coding sequence is TGTGCCAGCAGCTTGAGAGGGGACGCCGGGGAGCTGTTTTTT. The full variable domain, with the rest looked up from reference TRBV7-9 and TRBJ2-2, is DTGVSQNPRHKITKRGQNVTFRCDPISEHNRLYWYRQTLGQGPEFLTYFQNEAQLEKSRLLSDRFSAERPKGSFSTLEIQRTEQGDSAMYLCASSLRGDAGELFFGEGSRLTVL.

There are a few counts of this clonotype. A much larger clone differs from this one at a single base, so this may be a read error. The V gene is TRBV12-3 or TRBV12-4, the J gene TRBJ2-7; the match to TRBD2 covers 9 bases. V gave up 5 bases and J gave up 4 bases; unmatched junction bases: 9. This CDR3 has 15 residues. The CDR3 region has the DNA TGTGCCAGCAGTCCAATAGCGGGAGTCGAATACGAGCAGTACTTC. The encoded protein is CASSPIAGVEYEQYF.

Concerning this clonotype: At one end, the junction sequence differs from germline, possibly due to a read error. The chain recombines TRBV7-9 with TRBJ2-5; 12 bases match TRBD2. Per germline, CDR1 SEHNR and CDR2 FQNEAQ (reference sequence). The CDR3 extends over 16 amino acids. The CDR3 sequence: CASSARLAGDHETQYF. In DNA, the CDR3 is TGTGCCAGCAGCGCTCGACTAGCGGGAGACCACGAGACCCAGTACTTC.

This clonotype was detected only a few times. This chain links TRBV3-1 with TRBJ2-3; the match to TRBD2 covers 9 bases. Looked up from germline, CDR1 is LGHDT and CDR2 is YNNKEL (reference sequence). This CDR3 has 17 residues. The trim removed 4 bases at V and 0 bases at J, leaving 8 bases unmatched. The CDR3 region has the DNA TGTGCCAGCAGCCCACTAGCTAGCGGGACAAGCACAGATACGCAGTATTTT. Translating gives CASSPLASGTSTDTQYF.